This entry describes one T cell receptor beta chain. Its antigen is still unknown. The record originates from a study of a mutant IDH1 vaccine in newly diagnosed glioma. Study background: Treated patients, about 62% male and roughly 40% female, averaged approximately 40 years of age. The earlier regimen, radiotherapy, temozolomide, or both, was most often both. Study-wide findings and caveats: A vaccine-induced immune response developed in about 94% of the patients. Pseudoprogression appears to have had no connection to changes in top peripheral T cell clonotypes.

Time point denoted: week 47, end of study. Alongside topical imiquimod, each dose of vaccine comprised 300 ug of mutant IDH1 20-mer peptide. The germline V gene encodes CDR1 SNHLY and CDR2 FYNNEI. There are 13 residues in the CDR3. The V end was cut by 6 bases, the J end by 7 bases, with 13 bases between. TCRdb's copy holds only in-frame clones and misses some; the assay was immunoSEQ multiplex PCR. Of 45,000 to 65,000 clones listed, around three fifths are singletons. The clonotype originates from a middle-aged man with glioma. Some clones in this sample may be carry-over from other donors' samples. The chain employs TRBV2 and TRBJ1-5; no firm D call. Sequencing used peripheral blood mononuclear cells (PBMCs), obtained from a glioma patient whose treatment included an IDH1 peptide vaccine. CDR3 coding DNA: TGTGCCAGCAGGGGAGAGGGAAGGCAGCCCCAGCATTTT. This sequence encodes CASRGEGRQPQHF.